This T cell receptor beta chain was recorded in a study of T cell repertoires in cytomegalovirus infection. Overall study: HLA-B-restricted CMV epitopes that are well studied were used alongside recently identified HLA-C-restricted ones. Indicated by public TCR beta signatures were CMV infection and matching HLA type. General observations from the study: There were carriers of CMV plus the relevant HLA, and cumulative public TCR beta family frequency identified them.

In its sample, this clonotype was seen a few times. Its specificity is unknown. This CDR3 has 15 residues. V lost 1 base, J lost 0 bases, and 7 bases lay in between. Germline CDR1 reads MGHRA; CDR2 reads YSYEKL. TCRdb reprocessed the reads with MiXCR, giving one entry per CDR3 protein. The sample shows 680,000 or so distinct CDR3 sequences, around 31% of them seen only once. The specimen was cultured PBMCs, collected from culture after CMV antigen stimulation. The TCR comes from a human donor in good health (CMV status not recorded). Some clones in this sample may be carry-over from other donors' samples. The chain links TRBV4-1 to TRBJ2-1; tentative D call: TRBD2 (5 bases). CDR3 DNA: TGCGCCAGCAGCCAAGGGCTAGCCTCCTACAATGAGCAGTTCTTC. It yields the protein CASSQGLASYNEQFF.